The source of this T cell receptor (beta chain) is a study of blood T cell repertoires in COVID-19. Background on the study: Samples of COVID-19 (acute and convalescent) were obtained from the United States, Italy and Spain. Sources were T cells, B-cell-depleted T cells, or PBMCs; the material itself was cDNA or gDNA.

The CDR3 loop spans 19 amino acids. Germline CDR1 and CDR2: MGHRA and YSYEKL. V gave up 0 bases and J gave up 6 bases, with 24 bases separating them. Original analysis: Amplification from reference gene primers served as the basis for estimated nucleated cell counts. Measured with immunoSEQ multiplex PCR; TCRdb has only the in-frame clones, and not every one. V and J calls and clone size are those listed in that table; D and trimming were worked out from the DNA. The sample has approximately 60,000 clones, approximately 79% seen once. Sequencing was done on a sample of peripheral blood. The chain employs TRBV4-1 and TRBJ1-5; D not certain. The source is a woman of 80 years or more with active or convalescent COVID-19. Here the CDR3 reads CASSQDSIVQAPLGQPQHF. For the CDR3, the DNA is TGCGCCAGCAGCCAAGATTCTATCGTTCAGGCGCCACTGGGTCAGCCCCAGCATTTT.